Described below is a single T cell receptor (beta chain) sequence and its context. The antigen is undetermined. The sequenced patients had an expansion of CD8+CD57+ cells seen by flow cytometry. This entry comes from a study of CD8+CD57+ T cells in acquired aplastic anemia. Study as a whole: Sorted CD4+ and CD8+ cells yielded DNA averaging around 3.2 ug.

Whole-study results and caveats: The same twenty-nine CD8+ CDR3 sequences occurred in patients and in controls. Researchers reported that CD8+ Simpson's diversity was not significantly different in patients versus controls.

Per the germline V gene, CDR1 is WSHSY and CDR2 is SAAADI. CDR3 length equals 14 residues. After removal of 4 bases from V and 3 bases from J, the junction contained 6 bases not matched to a gene. The template for TCR beta VDJ and CDR3 sequence profiling was genomic DNA. TCRdb used MiXCR to reprocess the reads, holding one entry per CDR3 protein. This sample has approximately 180,000 distinct CDR3 sequences, with 40% to 55% found just once. The sequencing sample was made of sorted CD4+, CD8+, or CD8+CD57+ T cells (not recorded which) from PBMCs. This sequence was found in a human donor with aplastic anemia. This chain uses TRBV10-2 with TRBJ2-7; 7 bases map to TRBD2. The CDR3 protein is CASSGSSGIYEQYF. For the CDR3, the DNA is TGCGCCAGCAGTGGATCTAGCGGTATCTACGAGCAGTACTTC.